One TCR beta chain is described in this entry. Clones were read by immunoSEQ multiplex PCR, and TCRdb kept only the in-frame ones, dropping some. The sample gives approximately 1,000,000 clones, about 80% of which show up once; more than 0.5% is in the top ten. This sample is drawn from a study of shared clonotypes between healthy human individuals. CDR1 MDHEN and CDR2 SYDVKM come from the germline V gene. V was cut by 5 bases and J by 12 bases, with 13 bases left in between. The CDR3 is made up of 12 amino acids. The TCR was taken from a man aged 18 to 30 in good health. Some clones in this sample may be carry-over from other donors' samples. The sequenced sample consisted of memory CD4+ T cells from PBMCs. As for subset: CD45RA-negative fraction. The V gene is TRBV28, the J gene TRBJ2-2; D gene unclear. In DNA, the CDR3 is TGTGCCAGCAGTGCGGTCCCGCGACAGCTGTTTTTT. Protein: CASSAVPRQLFF.